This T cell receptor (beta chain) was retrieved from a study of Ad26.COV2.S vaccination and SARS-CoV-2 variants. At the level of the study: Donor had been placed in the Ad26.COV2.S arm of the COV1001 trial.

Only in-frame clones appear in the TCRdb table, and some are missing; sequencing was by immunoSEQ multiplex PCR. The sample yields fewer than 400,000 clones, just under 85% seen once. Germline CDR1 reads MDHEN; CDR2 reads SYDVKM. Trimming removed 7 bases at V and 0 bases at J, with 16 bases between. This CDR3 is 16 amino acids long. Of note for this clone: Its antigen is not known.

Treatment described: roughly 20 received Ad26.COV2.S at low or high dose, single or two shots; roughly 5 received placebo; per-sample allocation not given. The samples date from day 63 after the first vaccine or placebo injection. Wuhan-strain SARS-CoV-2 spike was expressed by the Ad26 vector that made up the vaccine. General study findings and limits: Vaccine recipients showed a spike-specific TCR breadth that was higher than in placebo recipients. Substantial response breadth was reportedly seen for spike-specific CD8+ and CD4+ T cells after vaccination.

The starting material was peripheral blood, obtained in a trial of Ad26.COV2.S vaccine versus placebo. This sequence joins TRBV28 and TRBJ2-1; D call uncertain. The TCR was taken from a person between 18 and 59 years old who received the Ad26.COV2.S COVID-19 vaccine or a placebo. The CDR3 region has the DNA TGTGCCAGCATCTCCTCGGACGGAAGCTCCTACAATGAGCAGTTCTTC. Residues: CASISSDGSSYNEQFF. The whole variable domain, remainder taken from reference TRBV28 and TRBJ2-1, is DVKVTQSSRYLVKRTGEKVFLECVQDMDHENMFWYRQDPGLGLRLIYFSYDVKMKEKGDIPEGYSVSREKKERFSLILESASTNQTSMYLCASISSDGSSYNEQFFGPGTRLTVL.